Listed here are 20 T cell receptor beta chains from one sample, sequenced in a study of blood T cell repertoires in COVID-19. TCRdb's table, derived via immunoSEQ multiplex PCR, lists solely in-frame clones and lacks some. The sample lists roughly 180,000 clones, almost 80% occurring once. The source material was peripheral blood. These receptors originate from a man in his sixties with active or convalescent COVID-19.

The sample holds a few counts of this clone. This rearrangement joins TRBV28 to TRBJ1-1; 7 nucleotides agree with TRBD1. The CDR3 is made up of 13 amino acids. Germline-derived CDR1 and CDR2 are MDHEN and SYDVKM. V dropped 8 bases and J dropped 6; count of bases not matched to a gene: 9. The CDR3 coding sequence is TGTGCCAGCGATCCGGGACAGACCCCTGAAGCTTTCTTT. Protein product: CASDPGQTPEAFF. The full variable domain, with the rest looked up from reference TRBV28 and TRBJ1-1, is DVKVTQSSRYLVKRTGEKVFLECVQDMDHENMFWYRQDPGLGLRLIYFSYDVKMKEKGDIPEGYSVSREKKERFSLILESASTNQTSMYLCASDPGQTPEAFFGQGTRLTVV.

The CDR3 here is CASRAWQGTNEKLFF. CDR3 bases: TGTGCCAGCAGAGCATGGCAGGGTACTAATGAAAAACTGTTTTTT. The gene calls are TRBV28 and TRBJ1-4; a possible D gene is TRBD1 (5 bases). The length of the CDR3 is 15 residues. The V end lost 6 bases, the J end lost 2 bases, and 13 bases lay between the germline ends. Germline CDR1 is MDHEN and CDR2 is SYDVKM.

The chain uses TRBV28 and TRBJ2-1, with a tentative D call TRBD2 (5 bases). The V end lost 10 bases, the J end lost 7 bases, and 11 bases lay between the germline ends. Looked up from germline, CDR1 is MDHEN and CDR2 is SYDVKM. The CDR3 is 11 residues long. The CDR3 DNA sequence: TGTGCCACTAAACTAGTAAATGAGCAGTTCTTC. Protein sequence: CATKLVNEQFF.

This clone showed up just a few times. This chain connects TRBV30 to TRBJ2-2; 8 positions agree with TRBD2. Trimming at V came to 5 bases and at J to 6 bases, leaving 8 bases not matched to a gene. CDR3 length: 14 residues. Germline V gene sequence: CDR1 GTSNPN, CDR2 SVGIG (reference sequence). The CDR3 spells CAWSSGSIAGELFF. In DNA, the CDR3 is TGTGCCTGGTCGAGCGGGAGTATCGCCGGGGAGCTGTTTTTT.

The chain employs TRBV18 and TRBJ2-7; the match to TRBD1 covers 7 bases. V lost 3 bases to trimming and J lost 3 bases; unmatched junction nucleotides: 8. CDR3 length equals 15 residues. Germline CDR1 KGHSH, CDR2 LQKENI. The CDR3 nucleotides read TGTGCCAGCTCACCGGGGACAGAACGCCTCTACGAGCAGTACTTC. It translates to CASSPGTERLYEQYF.

V is TRBV5-6 and J is TRBJ1-2; no definite D call. CDR1 and CDR2 from the germline V gene are SGHDT and YYEEEE. The CDR3 has 13 residues. V lost 1 base to trimming and J lost 12 bases, with 16 bases between them. CDR3 coding DNA: TGTGCCAGCAGCTTGTTAGACACGTCCGATGACACCTTC. Translated: CASSLLDTSDDTF.

This chain joins TRBV14 and TRBJ2-2, with a weak D call TRBD1 (5 bases). The CDR3 has 16 residues. CDR1 SGHDN and CDR2 FVKESK come from the germline V gene. The ends were cut back, 4 bases at V and 7 bases at J, with 19 bases in the middle. CDR3 amino acids: CASSPIPARDYGELFF. The CDR3 region has the DNA TGTGCCAGCAGCCCCATTCCCGCCAGGGATTACGGGGAGCTGTTTTTT.

The genes are TRBV11-3 and TRBJ1-1; the match to TRBD1 covers 7 bases. The CDR3 length is 13 residues. Germline CDR1 reads SGHNT; CDR2 reads YENEEA. V gave up 4 bases and J gave up 5 bases; unmatched junction bases: 4. CDR3 nucleotides: TGTGCCAGCAGCTGGCAGGGGGATACTGAAGCTTTCTTT. Encoded protein: CASSWQGDTEAFF.

The rearrangement links TRBV5-4 to TRBJ2-3, with D perhaps TRBD2 (6 bases). This CDR3 has 14 amino acids. V shed 0 bases and J shed 5 bases, with 10 bases lying between them. Germline V CDR1 and CDR2: SGHNT, YYREEE (reference sequence). CDR3: CASSLAGVIDTQYF. DNA for the CDR3: TGTGCCAGCAGCTTGGCGGGAGTGATAGATACGCAGTATTTT. Together with reference TRBV5-4 and TRBJ2-3, the CDR3 gives the full variable domain: ETGVTQSPTHLIKTRGQQVTLRCSSQSGHNTVSWYQQALGQGPQFIFQYYREEENGRGNFPPRFSGLQFPNYSSELNVNALELDDSALYLCASSLAGVIDTQYFGPGTRLTVL.

This clone occurred a few times. V is TRBV10-1 and J is TRBJ2-7, with a possible D match to TRBD2 (6 bases). V was shortened by 2 bases and J by 0 bases, with 17 bases between the two germline ends. The CDR3 extends over 17 amino acids. Germline values: CDR1 WNHNN, CDR2 SYGVQD (reference sequence). CDR3 nucleotides: TGCGCCAGCAGTGAGCGGTCCTTTAGCGGCAACTCCTACGAGCAGTACTTC. Its translation: CASSERSFSGNSYEQYF.

The CDR3 DNA reads TGTGCCACCACAGGGGTTCCCCCCGGGGAGCTGTTTTTT. It yields the protein CATTGVPPGELFF. V is TRBV19 and J is TRBJ2-2; 7 nucleotides align to TRBD1. The V gene's germline CDR1 is LNHDA and CDR2 SQIVND (reference sequence). The CDR3 length is 13 residues. Trimming cost V 10 bases and J 6 bases; bases outside gene matches: 8.

The rearrangement links TRBV5-5 to TRBJ2-1, with 12 bases identical to TRBD1. Germline V gives CDR1 SGHKS, CDR2 YYEKEE (reference sequence). CDR3 length equals 16 residues. The junction had 5 bases not matched to a gene; V was cut back by 0 bases and J by 7 bases. The CDR3 coding sequence is TGTGCCAGCAGCTTGGGGGGACAGGGGGCGTTAAATGAGCAGTTCTTC. Translation: CASSLGGQGALNEQFF.

The table lists this clone with many counts. V gene TRBV20-1 combines with J gene TRBJ2-7; TRBD2 might be the D (6 bases). CDR3 size: 15 residues. Trimming stripped 3 bases from V and 1 base from J, with 16 bases between. Germline CDR1 reads DFQATT; CDR2 reads SNEGSKA (reference sequence). DNA for the CDR3: TGCAGTGCTAGTAGGAGTTGGCGGGGATCCTACGAGCAGTACTTC. This sequence encodes CSASRSWRGSYEQYF.

The chain carries TRBV29-1 and TRBJ1-2; weak D call: TRBD1 (5 bases). The germline gives CDR1 SQVTM, CDR2 ANQGSEA. This CDR3 comprises 17 residues. The ends were cut back, 0 bases at V and 0 bases at J, with 17 bases in the middle. In DNA form, the CDR3 reads TGCAGCGTTGAAGATCGTGGAAGGGGTCTGGCTAACTATGGCTACACCTTC. Translation: CSVEDRGRGLANYGYTF. Together with reference TRBV29-1 and TRBJ1-2, the CDR3 gives the full variable domain: SAVISQKPSRDICQRGTSLTIQCQVDSQVTMMFWYRQQPGQSLTLIATANQGSEATYESGFVIDKFPISRPNLTFSTLTVSNMSPEDSSIYLCSVEDRGRGLANYGYTFGSGTRLTVV.

V gene TRBV6-5 combines with J gene TRBJ1-5; D ambiguous. The germline V and J ends were trimmed by 6 bases and 3 bases, with 9 bases remaining between them. Per germline, CDR1 MNHEY and CDR2 SVGAGI. The length of the CDR3 is 13 residues. CDR3 sequence (DNA): TGTGCCAGCAGCCAATTGGCCAATCAGCCCCAGCATTTT. The encoded protein is CASSQLANQPQHF.

In this sample, this clone turned up a few times. The chain joins TRBV5-6 to TRBJ2-7; D remains ambiguous. V gave up 2 bases and J gave up 4 bases, with 16 bases separating them. Germline V lookup: CDR1 SGHDT, CDR2 YYEEEE. The CDR3 sequence is 15 residues long. The CDR3 spells CASSFGSLGDYEQYF. The CDR3, as DNA: TGTGCCAGCAGCTTCGGGTCCCTCGGAGATTACGAGCAGTACTTC.

V and J are TRBV29-1 and TRBJ2-3, with D maybe TRBD2 (6 bases). This CDR3 has 13 residues. Per germline, CDR1 SQVTM and CDR2 ANQGSEA. Trimming shortened V by 3 bases and J by 4 bases, and 11 bases separated the two germline ends. CDR3 DNA: TGCAGCGTTGACGGGAGAAGCGCAGATACGCAGTATTTT. It translates to CSVDGRSADTQYF.

As DNA, the CDR3 is TGTGCCAGCAGGGGGGGACTAGCGTTTTACGAGCAGTACTTC. This sequence encodes CASRGGLAFYEQYF. The V and J genes are TRBV2 and TRBJ2-7; TRBD2 agrees at 10 bases. From germline, CDR1 is SNHLY and CDR2 FYNNEI. The CDR3 contains 14 residues. V shed 6 bases and J 4 bases; nucleotides not matched to a gene: 6.

The gene calls are TRBV6-5 and TRBJ2-2; 7 positions match TRBD2. This CDR3 has 15 amino acids. The germline V gene has CDR1 MNHEY and CDR2 SVGAGI. V lost 5 bases to trimming and J lost 1 base; unmatched junction nucleotides: 4. The CDR3 nucleotides read TGTGCCAGCAGTCGACTAGCCCTGAACACCGGGGAGCTGTTTTTT. It yields the protein CASSRLALNTGELFF.

The V call is TRBV7-2, the J call TRBJ2-5; the match to TRBD1 covers 7 bases. The CDR3 runs to 15 residues. Germline V gene lookup returns CDR1 SGHTA and CDR2 FQGNSA. The V gene end was trimmed by 3 bases and the J gene end by 5 bases; junction bases not matched to a gene: 9. CDR3 residues: CASSFLAGGWETQYF. DNA of the CDR3: TGTGCCAGCAGCTTCCTGGCAGGGGGTTGGGAGACCCAGTACTTC.